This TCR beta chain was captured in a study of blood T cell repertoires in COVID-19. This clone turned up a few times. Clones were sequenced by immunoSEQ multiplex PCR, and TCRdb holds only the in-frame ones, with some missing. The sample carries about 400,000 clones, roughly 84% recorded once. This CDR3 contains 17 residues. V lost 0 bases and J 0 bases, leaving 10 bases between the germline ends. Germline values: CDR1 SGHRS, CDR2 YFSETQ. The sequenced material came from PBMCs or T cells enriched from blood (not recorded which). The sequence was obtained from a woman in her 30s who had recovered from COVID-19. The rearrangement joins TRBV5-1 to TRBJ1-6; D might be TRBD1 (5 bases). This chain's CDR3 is CASSLEVGGSYNSPLHF. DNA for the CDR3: TGCGCCAGCAGCTTGGAAGTCGGGGGCTCCTATAATTCACCCCTCCACTTT.